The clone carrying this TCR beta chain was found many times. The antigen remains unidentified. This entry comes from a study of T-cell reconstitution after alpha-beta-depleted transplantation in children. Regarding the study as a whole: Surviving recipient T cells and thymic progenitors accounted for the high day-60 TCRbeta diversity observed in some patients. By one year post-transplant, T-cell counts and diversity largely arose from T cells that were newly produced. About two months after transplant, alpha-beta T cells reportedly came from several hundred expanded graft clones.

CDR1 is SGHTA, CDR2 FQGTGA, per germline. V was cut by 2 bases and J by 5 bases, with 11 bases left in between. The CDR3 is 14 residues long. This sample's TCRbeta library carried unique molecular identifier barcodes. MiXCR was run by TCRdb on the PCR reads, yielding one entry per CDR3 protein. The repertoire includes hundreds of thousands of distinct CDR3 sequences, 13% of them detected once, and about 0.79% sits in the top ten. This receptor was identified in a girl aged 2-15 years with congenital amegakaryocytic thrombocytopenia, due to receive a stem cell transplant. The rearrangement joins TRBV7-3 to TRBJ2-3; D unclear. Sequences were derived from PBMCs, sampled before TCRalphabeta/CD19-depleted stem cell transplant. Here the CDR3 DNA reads TGTGCCAGCAGCTTAGGTGGTTCCGTAGATACGCAGTATTTT. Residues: CASSLGGSVDTQYF.